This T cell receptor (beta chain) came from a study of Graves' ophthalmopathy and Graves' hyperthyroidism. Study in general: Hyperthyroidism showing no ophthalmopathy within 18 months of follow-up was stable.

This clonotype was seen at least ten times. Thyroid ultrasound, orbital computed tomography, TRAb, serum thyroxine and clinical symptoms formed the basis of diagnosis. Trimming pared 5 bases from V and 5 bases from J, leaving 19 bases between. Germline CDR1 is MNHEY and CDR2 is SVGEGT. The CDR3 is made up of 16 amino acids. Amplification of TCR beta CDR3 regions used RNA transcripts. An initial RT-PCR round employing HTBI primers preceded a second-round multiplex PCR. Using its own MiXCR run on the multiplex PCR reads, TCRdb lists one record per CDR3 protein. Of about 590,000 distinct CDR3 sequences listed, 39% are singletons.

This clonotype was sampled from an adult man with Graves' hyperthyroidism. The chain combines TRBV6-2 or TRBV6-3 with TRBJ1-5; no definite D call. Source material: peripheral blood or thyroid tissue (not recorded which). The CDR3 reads CASSTMSRGYDQPQHF. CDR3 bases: TGTGCCAGCAGTACCATGAGTCGGGGATATGATCAGCCCCAGCATTTT.